These 14 T cell receptor beta chains originate from one sample sequenced in a study of blood T cells in healthy people across ages. Through a sample-barcoded 5' primer and a J-beta primer mix, a second PCR was run for about 6 to 12 cycles. Each CDR3 protein gets one entry after TCRdb re-called the 5' RACE reads with MiXCR. The sample contains over a million distinct CDR3 sequences, around 39% of which appear only once. The sample taken for sequencing was blood. The receptors were sampled from a woman aged 18-29 years in good health.

The chain links TRBV11-3 to TRBJ2-7; D is ambiguous. Germline CDR1 and CDR2: SGHNT and YENEEA. V was shortened by 2 bases and J by 7 bases, with 18 bases between the two germline ends. This CDR3 is built from 15 residues. The chain's CDR3 is CASSLSGVAYNEQYF. DNA for the CDR3: TGTGCCAGCAGCTTAAGTGGCGTAGCCTACAATGAGCAGTACTTC.

This clonotype has a handful of counts. This chain connects TRBV29-1 to TRBJ1-1; unclear D gene. There are 12 residues in the CDR3. Germline V gene lookup returns CDR1 SQVTM and CDR2 ANQGSEA. Trimming took off 4 bases at V and 5 bases at J, with 11 bases between the two ends. The CDR3 loop is CSVGEGLTEAFF. Here the CDR3 DNA reads TGCAGCGTTGGGGAGGGTTTGACTGAAGCTTTCTTT.

This sequence joins TRBV28 and TRBJ2-5; TRBD2 agrees at 8 bases. J was trimmed by 11 bases and V by 7 bases; bases with no gene match: 18. This CDR3 region has 15 residues. CDR1 MDHEN and CDR2 SYDVKM come from the germline V gene. Here the CDR3 reads CASNPSGGSHNEQYF. CDR3 DNA sequence: TGTGCCAGCAACCCCAGCGGGGGCTCCCACAATGAGCAGTACTTC.

The chain combines TRBV27 with TRBJ2-7, with D tentatively TRBD2 (5 bases). The CDR3 loop spans 14 amino acids. Trimming took off 1 base at V and 5 bases at J, with 12 bases between the two ends. Germline CDR1 and CDR2: MNHEY and SMNVEV (reference sequence). The CDR3 bases are TGTGCCAGCAGTTTATATGCTAGCAAGGACGAGCAGTACTTC. It codes for CASSLYASKDEQYF.

This clonotype was found a few times. The chain uses TRBV20-1 and TRBJ2-1, with TRBD2 identical over 12 bases. Germline V gene lookup returns CDR1 DFQATT and CDR2 SNEGSKA (reference sequence). The CDR3 sequence is 14 residues long. V trimming: 4 bases; J trimming: 4 bases; junction bases outside the gene matches: 2. This chain's CDR3 is CSATGLAGYNEQFF. In DNA, the CDR3 is TGCAGTGCTACCGGACTAGCGGGATACAATGAGCAGTTCTTC.

The chain joins TRBV9 to TRBJ1-2, with D possibly TRBD1 on 5 matching bases. Germline CDR1 SGDLS, CDR2 YYNGEE. V was cut by 0 bases and J by 7 bases, with 13 bases left in between. The CDR3 loop spans 14 amino acids. DNA of the CDR3: TGTGCCAGCAGCGTAGCTTCAGGGTTGGGTGGCTACACCTTC. Translation: CASSVASGLGGYTF.

This clonotype was recorded at least ten times. The chain recombines TRBV9 with TRBJ2-1; 8 nucleotides agree with TRBD2. Germline V lookup: CDR1 SGDLS, CDR2 YYNGEE. After removal of 5 bases from V and 9 bases from J, the junction contained 13 bases not matched to a gene. CDR3 length equals 15 residues. The CDR3 loop reads CASRAGASGPFEQFF. The CDR3 DNA sequence: TGTGCCAGCAGGGCCGGGGCTAGCGGGCCGTTTGAGCAGTTCTTC. The complete variable domain, with remaining parts taken from reference TRBV9 and TRBJ2-1, reads DSGVTQTPKHLITATGQRVTLRCSPRSGDLSVYWYQQSLDQGLQFLIQYYNGEERAKGNILERFSAQQFPDLHSELNLSSLELGDSALYFCASRAGASGPFEQFFGPGTRLTVL.

The V and J genes are TRBV20-1 and TRBJ2-1; 10 bases align to TRBD2. The CDR3 length is 18 residues. J lost 0 bases, V lost 1 base, and 9 bases had no gene match. Per the germline V gene, CDR1 is DFQATT and CDR2 is SNEGSKA (reference sequence). In DNA, the CDR3 is TGCAGTGCTAGAGTAGCGGGGGGACTCCTGAGCTCCTACAATGAGCAGTTCTTC. Protein: CSARVAGGLLSSYNEQFF.

The table lists this clonotype with a few counts. The chain couples TRBV5-6 to TRBJ2-7; TRBD1 is a possible D gene (8 bases). The CDR3 extends over 16 amino acids. V was cut by 3 bases and J by 2 bases, with 18 bases left in between. CDR1 is SGHDT and CDR2 is YYEEEE in the germline V gene. CDR3 region: CASSSGLQGGTYEQYF. For the CDR3, the DNA is TGTGCCAGCAGCTCCGGGTTACAGGGGGGGACCTACGAGCAGTACTTC.

The chain couples TRBV7-9 to TRBJ2-1, with D perhaps TRBD1 (5 bases). The CDR3 contains 13 residues. Looked up from germline, CDR1 is SEHNR and CDR2 is FQNEAQ (reference sequence). Trimming shortened V by 6 bases and J by 10 bases, and 16 bases separated the two germline ends. The CDR3, as DNA: TGTGCCAGCAGTGGAGTTCTTCGGACAGAGCAGTTCTTC. Translation gives CASSGVLRTEQFF.

V gene TRBV29-1 combines with J gene TRBJ2-1; 9 nucleotides match TRBD2. Germline V gives CDR1 SQVTM, CDR2 ANQGSEA. The CDR3 extends over 17 amino acids. V was pared by 4 bases and J by 1 base, with 11 bases of the junction left unmatched. CDR3: CSVGLGELAGSYNEQFF. In nucleotides, the CDR3 is TGCAGCGTTGGACTTGGAGAACTAGCGGGTTCCTACAATGAGCAGTTCTTC.

This chain links TRBV6-6 with TRBJ2-1; perhaps TRBD2 as D (6 bases). CDR1 is MNHNY, CDR2 SVGAGI, per germline (reference sequence). V was clipped by 6 bases and J by 9 bases, with 21 bases between them. The CDR3 has 15 residues. For the CDR3, the DNA is TGTGCCAGCAGCTGGGGGACTCCCCCACGGGGTGAGCAGTTCTTC. Amino acid sequence: CASSWGTPPRGEQFF.

The chain uses TRBV28 and TRBJ2-7; no definite D call. Germline V gene sequence: CDR1 MDHEN, CDR2 SYDVKM. This CDR3 spans 12 amino acids. The V end was cut by 4 bases, the J end by 11 bases, with 15 bases between. The CDR3 sequence: CASSSQTATEYF. DNA of the CDR3: TGTGCCAGCAGTTCACAGACTGCTACGGAGTACTTC.

This clonotype has just a few counts. The V gene is TRBV4-1, the J gene TRBJ1-2, with D perhaps TRBD1 (6 bases). V shed 0 bases and J shed 4 bases, with 15 bases lying between them. This CDR3 comprises 16 residues. The germline V gene has CDR1 MGHRA and CDR2 YSYEKL. CDR3 protein: CASSQERGETFYGYTF. The CDR3 DNA is TGCGCCAGCAGCCAAGAGAGGGGGGAGACTTTCTATGGCTACACCTTC.